The present T cell receptor beta chain was sequenced within a study of breast tumors, draining lymph nodes, adjacent tissues. Points on this clonotype: The antigen is not known.

TCRdb re-called the multiplex PCR reads with MiXCR, one entry per CDR3 protein. The table has about 22,000 distinct CDR3 sequences, 58% seen once; the top ten hold 14%. CDR3 length: 12 residues. Germline V lookup: CDR1 ENHRY, CDR2 SYGVKD. The V and J ends lost 4 bases and 3 bases respectively, with 7 bases between them. Findings and limits, study-wide: The lymph node origin of tumor T cells was framed as consistent with a hypothesis, not demonstrated. Luminal-like breast cancer showed significantly higher tumor–nontumor repertoire similarity than basal-like. Findings are consistent with lymph node origin and intratumoral expansion of most tumor T cells. Tumor TCR diversity was below lymph nodes but above nontumor tissue.

Source material: breast tumor tissue. This chain links TRBV10-3 with TRBJ2-7; either TRBD1 or TRBD2 may fit D (5 bases each). The clonotype originates from a female donor with breast cancer. Some clones in this sample may be carry-over from other donors' samples. DNA for the CDR3: TGTGCCATCAGTGGAGGGGACTACGAGCAGTACTTC. This encodes CAISGGDYEQYF.